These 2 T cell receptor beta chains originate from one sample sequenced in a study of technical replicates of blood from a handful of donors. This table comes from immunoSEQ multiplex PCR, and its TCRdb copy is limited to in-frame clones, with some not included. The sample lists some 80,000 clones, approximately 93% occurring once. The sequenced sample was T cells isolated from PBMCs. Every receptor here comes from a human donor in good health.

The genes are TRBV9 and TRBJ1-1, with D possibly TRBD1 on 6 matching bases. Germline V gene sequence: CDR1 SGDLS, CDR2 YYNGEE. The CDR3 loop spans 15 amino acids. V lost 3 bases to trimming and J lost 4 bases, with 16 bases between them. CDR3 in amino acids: CASSDHREVRTEAFF. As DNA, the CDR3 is TGTGCCAGCAGCGATCACAGGGAAGTTCGCACTGAAGCTTTCTTT.

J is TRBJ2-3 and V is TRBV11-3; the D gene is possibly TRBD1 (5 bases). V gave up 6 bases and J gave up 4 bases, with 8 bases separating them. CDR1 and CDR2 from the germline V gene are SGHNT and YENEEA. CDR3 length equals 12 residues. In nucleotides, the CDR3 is TGTGCCAGCAGAAGGGGCGCAGATACGCAGTATTTT. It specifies CASRRGADTQYF.